Below are 26 T cell receptor beta chains sequenced from a single sample in a study of T cell responses to AZD1222 COVID-19 vaccine. Generated by immunoSEQ multiplex PCR, the TCRdb table keeps only in-frame clones and is missing some. The sample has around 78,000 clones, 90% seen once; the top ten hold around 3.4%. This material consisted of peripheral blood, taken 28 days after the second AZD1222 dose. These receptors were obtained from an adult who received the AZD1222 COVID-19 vaccine.

J is TRBJ2-7 and V is TRBV20-1; possibly TRBD2 for D (6 bases). Germline CDR1 DFQATT, CDR2 SNEGSKA (reference sequence). V dropped 5 bases and J dropped 2 bases, with 16 bases sitting between them. This CDR3 is built from 14 residues. CDR3 sequence reads: CSARDMSGAYEQYF. Written as DNA, the CDR3 is TGCAGTGCTCGTGATATGTCGGGGGCCTACGAGCAGTACTTC.

The rearrangement links TRBV29-1 to TRBJ2-2, with D perhaps matching TRBD1 (5 bases). CDR1 is SQVTM and CDR2 is ANQGSEA in the germline V gene. V lost 4 bases to trimming and J lost 0 bases, with 9 bases between them. The CDR3 contains 14 residues. This CDR3 is CSVVAGTNTGELFF. The CDR3 nucleotides are TGCAGCGTTGTTGCAGGGACGAACACCGGGGAGCTGTTTTTT.

The chain joins TRBV5-1 to TRBJ2-7; the D gene is possibly TRBD2 (5 bases). The CDR3 has 12 residues. Per the germline V gene, CDR1 is SGHRS and CDR2 is YFSETQ. Between the trimmed V and J ends, which lost 3 bases and 4 bases, there was a span of 8 bases. The DNA for the CDR3 is TGCGCCAGCAGCTCCGGAGGTTACGAGCAGTACTTC. Protein sequence: CASSSGGYEQYF.

The V and J genes are TRBV9 and TRBJ2-1; 7 bases match TRBD2. Germline V gene lookup returns CDR1 SGDLS and CDR2 YYNGEE. Unmatched junction bases numbered 8, after V lost 4 bases and J lost 7 bases. CDR3 size: 14 residues. CDR3 region: CASSPRLAMNEQFF. DNA for the CDR3: TGTGCCAGCAGCCCCCGACTAGCTATGAATGAGCAGTTCTTC.

V gene TRBV11-3 combines with J gene TRBJ2-2, with D possibly matching TRBD2 (6 bases). Trimming took off 2 bases at V and 4 bases at J, with 11 bases between the two ends. Germline-derived CDR1 and CDR2 are SGHNT and YENEEA. The CDR3 length is 15 residues. The CDR3 nucleotides read TGTGCCAGCAGCTTACGGGAGTACGGCACCGGGGAGCTGTTTTTT. As protein: CASSLREYGTGELFF.

This chain links TRBV2 with TRBJ2-1, with D uncertain. V lost 1 base, J lost 2 bases, and 9 bases lay in between. Germline V gene data show CDR1 as SNHLY and CDR2 as FYNNEI. The CDR3 sequence is 15 residues long. The CDR3 coding sequence is TGTGCCAGCAGTGAAGGTCCTTTAACCTACAATGAGCAGTTCTTC. This encodes CASSEGPLTYNEQFF.

In its sample, this clone was seen a few times. The V call is TRBV5-5, the J call TRBJ2-2; 11 bases match TRBD2. CDR1 and CDR2 (germline): SGHKS, YYEKEE (reference sequence). This CDR3 has 17 amino acids. The V and J ends lost 4 bases and 5 bases, in that order; junction bases with no gene match: 10. CDR3 protein: CASSPHSTSGSTGELFF. The CDR3 DNA sequence: TGTGCCAGCAGCCCGCACTCTACTAGCGGGAGTACCGGGGAGCTGTTTTTT.

In its sample, this clone was seen once. J is TRBJ2-1 and V is TRBV10-3; TRBD1 agrees at 8 bases. Germline loops: CDR1 ENHRY, CDR2 SYGVKD. The junction had 7 bases not matched to a gene; V was cut back by 5 bases and J by 7 bases. This CDR3 is 14 amino acids long. The CDR3 protein is CAISPAGQGNEQFF. CDR3 bases: TGTGCCATCAGTCCCGCCGGACAGGGAAATGAGCAGTTCTTC.

The chain has TRBV19 and TRBJ1-5; possibly TRBD1 for D (6 bases). This CDR3 comprises 15 residues. With 3 bases removed from V and 6 bases from J, the gap between germline ends came to 15 bases. Germline CDR1 is LNHDA and CDR2 is SQIVND (reference sequence). This chain's CDR3 is CASSIGIWGPQPQHF. The DNA of the CDR3 is TGTGCCAGTAGTATCGGGATCTGGGGGCCTCAGCCCCAGCATTTT.

The chain is built from TRBV11-2 and TRBJ1-5; D uncertain. V lost 5 bases and J lost 6, with 11 bases in between. Germline V gives CDR1 SGHAT, CDR2 FQNNGV. This CDR3 has 13 residues. The CDR3 coding sequence is TGTGCCAGCAGCGCCGAGATAGGTCAGCCCCAGCATTTT. It codes for CASSAEIGQPQHF.

This chain links TRBV7-9 with TRBJ2-7; 9 nucleotides line up with TRBD1. V dropped 1 base and J dropped 4; count of bases not matched to a gene: 11. This CDR3 has 17 amino acids. The germline V gene encodes CDR1 SEHNR and CDR2 FQNEAQ (reference sequence). The CDR3 DNA follows: TGTGCCAGCAGCTTAGGTGCTCACGGGACAGGGACTTACGAGCAGTACTTC. Amino acids: CASSLGAHGTGTYEQYF.

The V gene is TRBV5-1, the J gene TRBJ1-6, with D tentatively TRBD1 (6 bases). The germline CDR1 and CDR2 sequences are SGHRS and YFSETQ. Trimming cost V 0 bases and J 8 bases, with 15 bases left between them. The length of the CDR3 is 16 residues. The CDR3 nucleotides read TGCGCCAGCAGCTTGGGAATACAGGGAACTGATTCACCCCTCCACTTT. This encodes CASSLGIQGTDSPLHF.

This clone has just a few counts. The V and J genes are TRBV7-9 and TRBJ1-2; TRBD1 aligns across 7 bases. CDR3 length equals 14 residues. Germline V gene data show CDR1 as SEHNR and CDR2 as FQNEAQ (reference sequence). The junction had 7 bases not matched to a gene; V was cut back by 7 bases and J by 2 bases. CDR3: CASTSSDRNYGYTF. Written as DNA, the CDR3 is TGTGCCAGCACCTCCTCGGACAGGAACTATGGCTACACCTTC.

The rearrangement joins TRBV11-2 to TRBJ1-4; D not certain. Trimming shortened V by 7 bases and J by 5 bases, and 11 bases separated the two germline ends. The CDR3 contains 13 residues. CDR1 is SGHAT and CDR2 is FQNNGV in the germline V gene. The CDR3 DNA reads as TGTGCCAGCATGGGCGGACCAAATGAAAAACTGTTTTTT. Translation: CASMGGPNEKLFF. Filled out from reference TRBV11-2 and TRBJ1-4, the complete variable domain reads EAGVAQSPRYKIIEKRQSVAFWCNPISGHATLYWYQQILGQGPKLLIQFQNNGVVDDSQLPKDRFSAERLKGVDSTLKIQPAKLEDSAVYLCASMGGPNEKLFFGSGTQLSVL.

The chain is built from TRBV7-8 and TRBJ1-2, with D possibly matching TRBD1 (6 bases). This CDR3 comprises 13 residues. Germline V lookup: CDR1 SGHVS, CDR2 FQNEAQ. Deletions cut 2 bases from V and 6 bases from J, with 10 bases between. The CDR3: CASSLSSGDGYTF. CDR3 DNA: TGTGCCAGCAGCTTAAGTTCAGGGGATGGCTACACCTTC.

The rearrangement uses TRBV5-4 and TRBJ2-2; D call uncertain. Germline CDR1 SGHNT, CDR2 YYREEE (reference sequence). The CDR3 loop spans 12 amino acids. V lost 3 bases and J lost 3, with 3 bases in between. The CDR3 nucleotides read TGTGCCAGCAGCTCGGACACCGGGGAGCTGTTTTTT. This sequence encodes CASSSDTGELFF.

The CDR3 nucleotides read TGTGCCAGCAGCCCCCGGTCAGGAGAGACCCAGTACTTC. Amino acid sequence: CASSPRSGETQYF. The gene calls are TRBV7-3 and TRBJ2-5; D gene ambiguous. The ends were cut back, 5 bases at V and 4 bases at J, with 11 bases in the middle. This CDR3 comprises 13 residues. Germline V gene sequence: CDR1 SGHTA, CDR2 FQGTGA.

CDR3 sequence reads: CASSLTGTDTQYF. The DNA of the CDR3 is TGCGCCAGCAGCTTGACAGGCACAGATACGCAGTATTTT. This chain joins TRBV5-1 and TRBJ2-3; D call uncertain. The germline gives CDR1 SGHRS, CDR2 YFSETQ. Trimming removed 1 base at V and 1 base at J, with 4 bases between. CDR3 size: 13 residues.

The V and J genes are TRBV7-3 and TRBJ1-1, with 8 bases aligning to TRBD1. The CDR3 has 14 amino acids. Trimming cost V 4 bases and J 1 base; bases outside gene matches: 2. Looked up from germline, CDR1 is SGHTA and CDR2 is FQGTGA. DNA for the CDR3: TGTGCCAGCAGCTCAGGACAGGGGAACACTGAAGCTTTCTTT. It yields the protein CASSSGQGNTEAFF.

The chain links TRBV7-9 to TRBJ2-3; D gene uncertain. This CDR3 has 12 amino acids. V was trimmed by 2 bases and J by 6 bases, leaving 6 bases between them. The V gene's germline CDR1 is SEHNR and CDR2 FQNEAQ (reference sequence). The CDR3 coding sequence is TGTGCCAGCAGCTTACAGGTCGATACGCAGTATTTT. The encoded protein is CASSLQVDTQYF. Full variable domain (outside the CDR3, taken from reference TRBV7-9 and TRBJ2-3): DTGVSQNPRHKITKRGQNVTFRCDPISEHNRLYWYRQTLGQGPEFLTYFQNEAQLEKSRLLSDRFSAERPKGSFSTLEIQRTEQGDSAMYLCASSLQVDTQYFGPGTRLTVL.

The rearrangement uses TRBV18 and TRBJ1-4; TRBD1 matches at 7 bases. This CDR3 spans 14 amino acids. Unmatched junction bases numbered 2, after V lost 2 bases and J lost 5 bases. Looked up from germline, CDR1 is KGHSH and CDR2 is LQKENI. The CDR3 protein is CASSPSRGNEKLFF. In DNA form, the CDR3 reads TGTGCCAGCTCACCAAGCAGGGGGAATGAAAAACTGTTTTTT.

This clone was seen a few times. For the CDR3, the DNA is TGTGCCAGCAGCCCACTCCCAAGCCTAGGAGGAGATGACTATGGCTACACCTTC. This sequence encodes CASSPLPSLGGDDYGYTF. V and J are TRBV13 and TRBJ1-2; no clear D gene. Germline CDR1 is PRHDT and CDR2 is FYEKMQ (reference sequence). This CDR3 has 18 amino acids. Trimming cost V 5 bases and J 3 bases, with 25 bases left between them.

V gene TRBV10-3 combines with J gene TRBJ1-2, with 12 bases fitting TRBD1. Trimming took 9 bases from V and 10 from J; bases not matched to a gene: 12. The CDR3 runs 14 residues. The V gene's germline CDR1 is ENHRY and CDR2 SYGVKD. The CDR3 sequence: CAIQPGQGARDYTF. The CDR3 DNA is TGTGCCATTCAACCGGGACAGGGGGCGCGGGACTACACCTTC.

In this sample, this clone turned up once. The chain recombines TRBV12-3 or TRBV12-4 with TRBJ2-5; 8 bases are a match to TRBD1. V gave up 4 bases and J gave up 4 bases; unmatched junction bases: 2. This CDR3 contains 13 residues. The CDR3: CASSYDRGETQYF. The CDR3, as DNA: TGTGCCAGCAGTTACGACAGGGGAGAGACCCAGTACTTC.

The chain recombines TRBV5-6 with TRBJ1-2; D perhaps matches TRBD1 (5 bases). Germline lookup yields CDR1 SGHDT and CDR2 YYEEEE. The length of the CDR3 is 15 residues. Trimming removed 0 bases from V and 1 base from J, with 10 bases in between. The CDR3 DNA reads as TGTGCCAGCAGCTTGGGACAGCATAATAACTATGGCTACACCTTC. It translates to CASSLGQHNNYGYTF.

This sequence joins TRBV6-5 and TRBJ1-1; unclear D gene. Germline V gene sequence: CDR1 MNHEY, CDR2 SVGAGI. The V gene lost 6 bases and the J gene lost 0 bases, with 11 bases spanning the gap. CDR3 length: 14 amino acids. This chain's CDR3 is CASSTSTMNTEAFF. Here the CDR3 DNA reads TGTGCCAGCAGCACCAGCACAATGAACACTGAAGCTTTCTTT.